Listed below are T cell receptor beta chains from one sample, sequenced in a study of T-cell memory formation after mild COVID-19. One entry per CDR3 protein, called by TCRdb with MiXCR from the 5' RACE reads. Among 200,000 to 300,000 distinct CDR3 sequences, 15% to 20% were seen once, and the ten largest hold 22%. Sequenced input: PBMCs or a T cell subset sorted from them (not recorded which). These TCRs come from a young man who had mild COVID-19 (a few samples of this study predate the infection). Cell type and time point are not known. CDR3s include the opening cysteine and the closing phenylalanine or tryptophan. A D gene is named only where the DNA matches it firmly. Some rows mark clone size as missing; the rest say once, few, many or name a class of expanded clone.

abundance,j_gene,v_gene,d_gene,CDR3aa,CDR3nt
few,TRBJ2-3,TRBV5-5,TRBD2,CASRRGLAGAQPTDTQYF,TGTGCCAGCAGGCGGGGACTAGCGGGGGCACAACCCACAGATACGCAGTATTTT
many,TRBJ2-3,TRBV7-2,TRBD2,CASSYSGGGDTQYF,TGTGCCAGCAGCTATAGCGGGGGCGGGGATACGCAGTATTTT
.,TRBJ2-2,TRBV4-3,TRBD2,CASSGGGLDTGELFF,TGCGCCAGCAGCGGGGGAGGGTTGGACACCGGGGAGCTGTTTTTT
few,TRBJ2-4,TRBV3-1,.,CASSQEPGGLGNIQYF,TGTGCCAGCAGCCAAGAACCGGGGGGCCTCGGAAACATTCAGTACTTC
.,TRBJ2-1,TRBV7-3,TRBD2,CASSPWTSGGANEQFF,TGTGCCAGCAGCCCGTGGACTAGCGGGGGGGCCAATGAGCAGTTCTTC
many,TRBJ2-5,TRBV9,TRBD1,CASSKTGAGETQYF,TGTGCCAGCAGCAAGACAGGGGCGGGAGAGACCCAGTACTTC
.,TRBJ1-5,TRBV10-3,.,CAISESSAGKPQHF,TGTGCCATCAGTGAGTCGAGTGCGGGTAAGCCCCAGCATTTT
.,TRBJ1-2,TRBV18,.,CASSPPSGDGYTF,TGTGCCAGCTCACCACCTTCCGGTGACGGCTACACCTTC
.,TRBJ2-3,TRBV5-5,.,CASRFRDGVVTDTQYF,TGTGCCAGCCGGTTCCGTGATGGGGTAGTCACAGATACGCAGTATTTT
few,TRBJ2-1,TRBV7-6,.,CASSQGGARAYNEQFF,TGTGCCAGCAGCCAGGGGGGGGCCCGAGCCTACAATGAGCAGTTCTTC
.,TRBJ1-6,TRBV20-1,TRBD1,CSARAQGAGGSSPLHF,TGCAGTGCTAGAGCCCAGGGGGCAGGGGGCAGTTCACCCCTCCACTTT
.,TRBJ2-3,TRBV4-1,TRBD2,CASSLVDTSGTDTQYF,TGCGCCAGCAGTCTCGTTGACACTAGCGGAACAGATACGCAGTATTTT
.,TRBJ2-2,TRBV12-3/TRBV12-4,.,CASSGGVVAELFF,TGTGCCAGCAGTGGAGGGGTGGTGGCGGAGCTGTTTTTT
few,TRBJ1-5,TRBV28,.,CASTHPQGHQPQHF,TGTGCCAGCACCCACCCTCAGGGGCATCAGCCCCAGCATTTT
.,TRBJ2-7,TRBV20-1,TRBD2,CSARGRGSLYEQYF,TGCAGTGCTCGCGGGAGAGGGAGCCTCTACGAGCAGTACTTC
few,TRBJ2-3,TRBV20-1,.,CSARDGWGTDTQYF,TGCAGTGCTAGAGATGGGTGGGGCACAGATACGCAGTATTTT
few,TRBJ1-2,TRBV20-1,.,CSARGGGGNYGYTF,TGCAGTGCTAGAGGGGGGGGTGGCAACTATGGCTACACCTTC
.,TRBJ2-4,TRBV11-2,TRBD2,CASSFPYLGGLAGNIQYF,TGTGCCAGCAGCTTTCCTTATCTCGGGGGACTAGCGGGAAACATTCAGTACTTC
.,TRBJ2-1,TRBV5-1,TRBD2,CASSLDGGFNEQFF,TGCGCCAGCAGCTTGGACGGGGGGTTCAATGAGCAGTTCTTC
.,TRBJ1-2,TRBV10-3,.,CAISDVDWAPTYGYTF,TGTGCCATCAGTGATGTGGATTGGGCACCGACGTATGGCTACACCTTC
.,TRBJ2-2,TRBV13,TRBD1,CASSSYRGNTGELFF,TGTGCCAGCAGCTCCTACAGGGGGAACACCGGGGAGCTGTTTTTT
.,TRBJ2-3,TRBV4-1,TRBD2,CASSRVAGSTDTQYF,TGCGCCAGCAGCAGGGTAGCGGGGAGCACAGATACGCAGTATTTT
.,TRBJ2-4,TRBV12-3/TRBV12-4,TRBD2,CASSLRRGVAGFDKNIQYF,TGTGCCAGCAGTTTAAGGCGGGGGGTCGCCGGGTTCGACAAAAACATTCAGTACTTC
many,TRBJ2-1,TRBV4-3,TRBD2,CASSQERGGTVDEQFF,TGCGCCAGCAGCCAAGAGCGGGGGGGCACGGTCGATGAGCAGTTCTTC
few,TRBJ2-2,TRBV6-5,.,CASSYSSDTGELFF,TGTGCCAGCAGTTACTCGAGTGACACCGGGGAGCTGTTTTTT
few,TRBJ2-7,TRBV11-2,TRBD2,CASSRGLAGGHEQYF,TGTGCCAGCAGCCGGGGGCTAGCGGGGGGCCACGAGCAGTACTTC
few,TRBJ1-1,TRBV20-1,.,CSARDPQGGNTEAFF,TGCAGTGCTAGAGATCCCCAGGGTGGGAACACTGAAGCTTTCTTT